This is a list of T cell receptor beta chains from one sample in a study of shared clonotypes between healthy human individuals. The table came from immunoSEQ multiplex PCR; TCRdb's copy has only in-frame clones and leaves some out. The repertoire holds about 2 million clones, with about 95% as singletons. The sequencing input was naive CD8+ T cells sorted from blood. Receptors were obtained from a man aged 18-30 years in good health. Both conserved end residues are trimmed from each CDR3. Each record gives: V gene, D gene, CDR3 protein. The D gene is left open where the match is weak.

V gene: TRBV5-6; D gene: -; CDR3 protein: ASSLGQGIGGYT
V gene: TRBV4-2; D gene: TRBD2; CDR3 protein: ASSQGPGLGDNEQF
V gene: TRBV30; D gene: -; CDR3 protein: AWATEDNYGYT
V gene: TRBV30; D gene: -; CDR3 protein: AWSVGASNQPQH
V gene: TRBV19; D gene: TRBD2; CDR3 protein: ASSLGGDIQY
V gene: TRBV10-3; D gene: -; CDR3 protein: AISESQSSLDTQY
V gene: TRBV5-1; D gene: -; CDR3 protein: ASSFSQGLNTEAF
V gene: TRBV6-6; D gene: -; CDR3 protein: ASTRISGANVLT
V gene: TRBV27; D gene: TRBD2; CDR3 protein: ASSGTSGRAGTGELF
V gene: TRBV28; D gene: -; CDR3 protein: ASSFQGGNTEAF
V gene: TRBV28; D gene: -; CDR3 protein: ASSDPGELF
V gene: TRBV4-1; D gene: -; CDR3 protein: ASSQYTGELF
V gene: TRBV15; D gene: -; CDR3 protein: ATSRDISGNSNQPQH
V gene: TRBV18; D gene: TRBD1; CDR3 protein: ASSRPGQSHLNTGELF
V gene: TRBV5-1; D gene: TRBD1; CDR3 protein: ASSAAGGGVFEQY
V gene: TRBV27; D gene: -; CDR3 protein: ASRVGRESYEQY
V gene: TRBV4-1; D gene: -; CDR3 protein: ASSQDEKLF